What follows are 10 T cell receptor beta chains derived from one specimen sequenced in a study of T cell changes during pregnancy in multiple sclerosis. TCRdb's copy holds only in-frame clones and misses some; the assay was immunoSEQ multiplex PCR. The sample holds roughly 100,000 clones, about nine tenths seen once. Sequencing used peripheral blood, obtained after pregnancy. These receptors originate from a female donor with multiple sclerosis, enrolled in a pregnancy study.

The J gene is TRBJ2-5, the V gene TRBV27; 7 positions agree with TRBD1. The CDR3 has 15 amino acids. Trimming removed 4 bases from V and 2 bases from J; junction bases left unmatched: 7. Germline V gene data show CDR1 as MNHEY and CDR2 as SMNVEV (reference sequence). DNA of the CDR3: TGTGCCAGCAGTTCATACCAGGGGGTTCAAGAGACCCAGTACTTC. As protein: CASSSYQGVQETQYF.

The chain joins TRBV6-1 to TRBJ2-7, with D possibly matching TRBD1 (6 bases). This CDR3 spans 14 amino acids. The ends were cut back, 2 bases at V and 3 bases at J, with 11 bases in the middle. Germline lookup yields CDR1 MNHNS and CDR2 SASEGT. This chain's CDR3 is CASSETGRVYEQYF. CDR3 bases: TGTGCCAGCAGTGAAACAGGGCGCGTCTACGAGCAGTACTTC.

CDR3 sequence: CASARAGDEKLFF. The CDR3 DNA reads TGTGCCAGCGCGAGGGCGGGAGATGAAAAACTGTTTTTT. The rearrangement joins TRBV2 to TRBJ1-4; D call uncertain. The CDR3 is 13 residues long. V dropped 8 bases and J dropped 6 bases, with 13 bases sitting between them. Germline V gene data show CDR1 as SNHLY and CDR2 as FYNNEI.

The rearrangement uses TRBV5-5 and TRBJ1-2; D is possibly TRBD1 (6 bases). CDR3 size: 17 residues. With 4 bases removed from V and 2 bases from J, the gap between germline ends came to 21 bases. Germline V gene data show CDR1 as SGHKS and CDR2 as YYEKEE (reference sequence). CDR3 protein: CASSPQTGLSPNYGYTF. CDR3 nucleotides: TGTGCCAGCAGCCCACAGACAGGTCTTTCCCCAAACTATGGCTACACCTTC.

V usage is TRBV28 and J usage is TRBJ2-2; 7 bases fit TRBD1. CDR1 is MDHEN and CDR2 is SYDVKM in the germline V gene. Trimming removed 7 bases from V and 6 bases from J; junction bases left unmatched: 8. This CDR3 is built from 14 residues. The CDR3 DNA sequence: TGTGCCAGCACCATAGGGGGCGGTGCCGGGGAGCTGTTTTTT. The encoded protein is CASTIGGGAGELFF.

V is TRBV27 and J is TRBJ2-1; 11 bases fit TRBD2. V was pared by 2 bases and J by 9 bases, with 9 bases of the junction left unmatched. The CDR3 has 16 amino acids. Germline V lookup: CDR1 MNHEY, CDR2 SMNVEV (reference sequence). CDR3 nucleotide sequence: TGTGCCAGCAGTTTACAGGGTAGCGGGAGGGCCGGTGAGCAGTTCTTC. Translation gives CASSLQGSGRAGEQFF.

This rearrangement joins TRBV9 to TRBJ1-3; 9 nucleotides align to TRBD1. The V segment lost 0 bases and the J segment 0 bases; nucleotides outside the gene matches: 4. The CDR3 runs 17 residues. Per the germline V gene, CDR1 is SGDLS and CDR2 is YYNGEE. CDR3 sequence: CASSVGTGVSSGNTIYF. CDR3 DNA: TGTGCCAGCAGCGTAGGGACAGGGGTTAGCTCTGGAAACACCATATATTTT.

The chain employs TRBV19 and TRBJ1-2; 8 nucleotides line up with TRBD1. The CDR3 contains 14 residues. Per the germline V gene, CDR1 is LNHDA and CDR2 is SQIVND (reference sequence). With 11 bases clipped from V and 1 base from J, the junction kept 9 bases outside the gene matches. This chain's CDR3 is CASYQTGVNYGYTF. The CDR3 bases are TGTGCCTCCTACCAGACAGGGGTTAACTATGGCTACACCTTC.

The rearrangement uses TRBV6-1 and TRBJ2-1, with 9 bases fitting TRBD2. CDR3 length: 14 amino acids. Germline loops: CDR1 MNHNS, CDR2 SASEGT. With V trimmed by 8 bases and J by 4 bases, 6 bases remained unmatched. This CDR3 is CASGGGRGYNEQFF. The CDR3 DNA sequence: TGTGCCAGCGGGGGCGGGAGGGGTTACAATGAGCAGTTCTTC.

The chain links TRBV5-1 to TRBJ2-2; 9 bases are a match to TRBD1. J lost 6 bases, V lost 4 bases, and 7 bases had no gene match. Germline-derived CDR1 and CDR2 are SGHRS and YFSETQ. This CDR3 region has 15 residues. This chain's CDR3 is CASSLKGQGSGELFF. CDR3 bases: TGCGCCAGCAGCCTGAAGGGACAGGGATCCGGGGAGCTGTTTTTT. Looking up the rest from reference TRBV5-1 and TRBJ2-2 gives the full variable domain: KAGVTQTPRYLIKTRGQQVTLSCSPISGHRSVSWYQQTPGQGLQFLFEYFSETQRNKGNFPGRFSGRQFSNSRSEMNVSTLELGDSALYLCASSLKGQGSGELFFGEGSRLTVL.